The clone carrying this T cell receptor (beta chain) was detected a few times. This sample is drawn from a study of blood T cell repertoires in COVID-19. Study context: There were acute and convalescent COVID-19 samples, and they came from the United States, Italy and Spain.

In Seattle, patients joined the study during active infection and were tracked longitudinally. Under the authors' procedure: Amplification of reference gene primers provided the estimated nucleated cell counts. The method was immunoSEQ multiplex PCR; TCRdb's version includes in-frame clones alone and lacks a portion of them. V and J calls and clone size are as listed in that table; D and trimming were resolved from the DNA. The sample records 160,000 or so clones, about four fifths being singletons. V lost 0 bases and J 3 bases, leaving 12 bases between the germline ends. CDR1 and CDR2 from the germline V gene are LNHDA and SQIVND (reference sequence). The CDR3 consists of 16 residues.

This clonotype was obtained from a woman aged 55-69 years with COVID-19, enrolled during active disease. Specimen: peripheral blood. The rearrangement joins TRBV19 to TRBJ1-5, with D possibly matching TRBD1 (5 bases). The CDR3 nucleotides are TGTGCCAGTAGTATAGATCCAGGGCGGGACAATCAGCCCCAGCATTTT. Translation: CASSIDPGRDNQPQHF. The complete variable domain, with remaining parts taken from reference TRBV19 and TRBJ1-5, reads DGGITQSPKYLFRKEGQNVTLSCEQNLNHDAMYWYRQDPGQGLRLIYYSQIVNDFQKGDIAEGYSVSREKKESFPLTVTSAQKNPTAFYLCASSIDPGRDNQPQHFGDGTRLSIL.